This T cell receptor (beta chain) was profiled in a study of blood T cell repertoires in COVID-19. Assay: immunoSEQ multiplex PCR; the TCRdb copy retains only in-frame clones and omits some. The sample yields some 200,000 clones, 80% to 85% seen once. This CDR3 has 17 residues. V gave up 4 bases and J gave up 1 base; unmatched junction bases: 9. Germline CDR1 and CDR2: SGHKS and YYEKEE (reference sequence). This rearrangement joins TRBV5-5 to TRBJ1-3, with 9 bases lining up with TRBD1. Sequencing was carried out using peripheral blood. This receptor was obtained from a human donor with acute or convalescent COVID-19. The donor label of this sample is uncertain. CDR3 in amino acids: CASSPSAGTGSGNTIYF. CDR3 coding DNA: TGTGCCAGCAGCCCAAGCGCTGGGACAGGGTCTGGAAACACCATATATTTT.